These T cell receptor beta chains were read from a single sample in a study of regulatory T cells in long-lasting Graves disease. TCRdb re-derived calls from the multiplex PCR reads in MiXCR, one entry per CDR3 protein. The data show approximately 440,000 distinct CDR3 sequences, about a sixth seen once. The sample was also linked to a second study, of T cells in Graves' hyperthyroidism and ophthalmopathy.

Sample: peripheral blood mononuclear cells (PBMCs), taken at new diagnosis, from a patient treated with antithyroid drugs. Every receptor here comes from a middle-aged man with Graves disease. CDR3s include the opening cysteine and the closing phenylalanine or tryptophan. A D gene is named only where the DNA matches it firmly. Clone size is shown for a subset of rows, as once, few, many or a class of expanded clone.

cdr3_aa: CASSEVDWGTGELFF
cdr3_nt: TGTGCCAGCAGTGAAGTAGACTGGGGCACCGGGGAGCTGTTTTTT
clone_size: -
v_call: TRBV6-1
j_call: TRBJ2-2
d_call: -

cdr3_aa: CASSSGLGISSEQFF
cdr3_nt: TGTGCCAGTAGTTCGGGACTAGGTATATCGAGTGAGCAGTTCTTC
clone_size: -
v_call: TRBV19
j_call: TRBJ2-1
d_call: TRBD2

cdr3_aa: CASPSGKSDTQYF
cdr3_nt: TGTGCCAGCCCTAGCGGGAAGTCAGATACGCAGTATTTT
clone_size: many
v_call: TRBV2
j_call: TRBJ2-3
d_call: TRBD2

cdr3_aa: CASSLTGLAGGSYEQYF
cdr3_nt: TGTGCCAGCAGCTTAACGGGACTAGCGGGAGGATCCTACGAGCAGTACTTC
clone_size: -
v_call: TRBV7-3
j_call: TRBJ2-7
d_call: TRBD2

cdr3_aa: CSARVRTGGEQYF
cdr3_nt: TGCAGTGCTAGAGTGCGGACAGGGGGCGAGCAGTACTTC
clone_size: -
v_call: TRBV20-1
j_call: TRBJ2-7
d_call: TRBD1

cdr3_aa: CASTHHLATGELFF
cdr3_nt: TGTGCCAGCACCCACCACCTTGCTACCGGGGAGCTGTTTTTT
clone_size: many
v_call: TRBV12-3/TRBV12-4
j_call: TRBJ2-2
d_call: -

cdr3_aa: CASRSVGGRYQETQYF
cdr3_nt: TGTGCCAGCAGGTCCGTTGGCGGGAGGTACCAAGAGACCCAGTACTTC
clone_size: many
v_call: TRBV6-1
j_call: TRBJ2-5
d_call: TRBD2

cdr3_aa: CASSLRGTAETQYF
cdr3_nt: TGCGCCAGCAGCTTGAGGGGTACAGCGGAGACCCAGTACTTC
clone_size: -
v_call: TRBV5-1
j_call: TRBJ2-5
d_call: -

cdr3_aa: CASSPGRGETQYF
cdr3_nt: TGTGCCAGCAGCCCAGGACGGGGCGAGACCCAGTACTTC
clone_size: many
v_call: TRBV12-3/TRBV12-4
j_call: TRBJ2-5
d_call: -

cdr3_aa: CASSVVGGGSSYNEQFF
cdr3_nt: TGTGCCAGCAGCGTAGTGGGCGGCGGGAGCTCCTACAATGAGCAGTTCTTC
clone_size: -
v_call: TRBV9
j_call: TRBJ2-1
d_call: TRBD2

cdr3_aa: CAIRSGPEYEQYF
cdr3_nt: TGTGCCATCCGGTCGGGACCCGAGTACGAGCAGTACTTC
clone_size: few
v_call: TRBV10-3
j_call: TRBJ2-7
d_call: -

cdr3_aa: CSAREQGYEQYF
cdr3_nt: TGCAGTGCTAGGGAACAGGGTTACGAGCAGTACTTC
clone_size: few
v_call: TRBV20-1
j_call: TRBJ2-7
d_call: -

cdr3_aa: CASSPLLAGAADTQYF
cdr3_nt: TGTGCCAGCAGCCCCCTTCTAGCGGGAGCAGCAGATACGCAGTATTTT
clone_size: -
v_call: TRBV14
j_call: TRBJ2-3
d_call: TRBD2

cdr3_aa: CSATKGQLSNQPQHF
cdr3_nt: TGCAGTGCCACCAAGGGACAGTTAAGCAATCAGCCCCAGCATTTT
clone_size: few
v_call: TRBV20-1
j_call: TRBJ1-5
d_call: TRBD1

cdr3_aa: CASSRSGLAGPWGTDTQYF
cdr3_nt: TGTGCCAGCAGTAGATCGGGACTAGCGGGACCGTGGGGCACAGATACGCAGTATTTT
clone_size: many
v_call: TRBV2
j_call: TRBJ2-3
d_call: TRBD2

cdr3_aa: CASSDEMAVTSSYNEQFF
cdr3_nt: TGCGCCAGCAGTGATGAAATGGCGGTTACCAGCTCCTACAATGAGCAGTTCTTC
clone_size: few
v_call: TRBV10-1
j_call: TRBJ2-1
d_call: -

cdr3_aa: CSAISGNTIYF
cdr3_nt: TGCAGTGCTATCTCTGGAAACACCATATATTTT
clone_size: few
v_call: TRBV20-1
j_call: TRBJ1-3
d_call: -

cdr3_aa: CSARRELSTDTQYF
cdr3_nt: TGCAGTGCCAGGAGGGAGCTGAGTACAGATACGCAGTATTTT
clone_size: few
v_call: TRBV20-1
j_call: TRBJ2-3
d_call: -

cdr3_aa: CSASELAGETQYF
cdr3_nt: TGCAGTGCTAGCGAACTAGCGGGAGAGACCCAGTACTTC
clone_size: few
v_call: TRBV20-1
j_call: TRBJ2-5
d_call: TRBD2

cdr3_aa: CASSFLVGGGEQFF
cdr3_nt: TGTGCCAGCAGTTTTCTAGTTGGTGGTGGTGAGCAGTTCTTC
clone_size: many
v_call: TRBV12-3/TRBV12-4
j_call: TRBJ2-1
d_call: -

cdr3_aa: CASSQHSNTEAFF
cdr3_nt: TGTGCCAGCAGCCAACACAGCAACACTGAAGCTTTCTTT
clone_size: many
v_call: TRBV7-2
j_call: TRBJ1-1
d_call: -

cdr3_aa: CASSSKAGNTGELFF
cdr3_nt: TGTGCCAGCAGCTCCAAGGCGGGAAACACCGGGGAGCTGTTTTTT
clone_size: -
v_call: TRBV6-1
j_call: TRBJ2-2
d_call: -

cdr3_aa: CASSSLAGNNEQFF
cdr3_nt: TGCGCCAGCAGCTCACTAGCGGGGAACAATGAGCAGTTCTTC
clone_size: many
v_call: TRBV5-1
j_call: TRBJ2-1
d_call: TRBD2

cdr3_aa: CASSLHGQGGRETQYF
cdr3_nt: TGCGCCAGCAGCTTGCATGGTCAGGGGGGGAGAGAGACCCAGTACTTC
clone_size: -
v_call: TRBV5-1
j_call: TRBJ2-5
d_call: -

cdr3_aa: CATSGHRNEQFF
cdr3_nt: TGTGCCACGTCGGGACACCGCAATGAGCAGTTCTTC
clone_size: -
v_call: TRBV24-1
j_call: TRBJ2-1
d_call: -

cdr3_aa: CASSQDRGTGSYEQYF
cdr3_nt: TGCGCCAGCAGCCAAGATAGGGGGACAGGATCCTACGAGCAGTACTTC
clone_size: -
v_call: TRBV4-1
j_call: TRBJ2-7
d_call: TRBD1

cdr3_aa: CSVATSGNTDTQYF
cdr3_nt: TGCAGCGTAGCGACTAGCGGGAACACAGATACGCAGTATTTT
clone_size: many
v_call: TRBV29-1
j_call: TRBJ2-3
d_call: TRBD2

cdr3_aa: CASSFADTQYF
cdr3_nt: TGTGCCAGCAGTTTTGCAGATACGCAGTATTTT
clone_size: many
v_call: TRBV28
j_call: TRBJ2-3
d_call: -

cdr3_aa: CASSWTGGQPQHF
cdr3_nt: TGTGCCAGCAGCTGGACAGGGGGCCAGCCCCAGCATTTT
clone_size: few
v_call: TRBV6-1
j_call: TRBJ1-5
d_call: TRBD1

cdr3_aa: CASSLARGIGEAFF
cdr3_nt: TGTGCCAGCAGCTTGGCCAGGGGTATTGGGGAAGCTTTCTTT
clone_size: many
v_call: TRBV7-2
j_call: TRBJ1-1
d_call: -

cdr3_aa: CSARDLSRGHTDTQYF
cdr3_nt: TGCAGTGCTAGAGATCTATCTAGGGGGCACACAGATACGCAGTATTTT
clone_size: -
v_call: TRBV20-1
j_call: TRBJ2-3
d_call: TRBD1

cdr3_aa: CASSVAAGEETQYF
cdr3_nt: TGTGCCAGCAGCGTAGCTGCTGGAGAAGAGACCCAGTACTTC
clone_size: few
v_call: TRBV9
j_call: TRBJ2-5
d_call: -

cdr3_aa: CASSSLSSGHNEQFF
cdr3_nt: TGTGCCAGCAGTTCTTTGTCTAGCGGCCACAATGAGCAGTTCTTC
clone_size: -
v_call: TRBV6-2/TRBV6-3
j_call: TRBJ2-1
d_call: TRBD2

cdr3_aa: CASSLDPKTYEQYF
cdr3_nt: TGTGCCAGCAGCTTAGACCCCAAAACCTACGAGCAGTACTTC
clone_size: many
v_call: TRBV11-2
j_call: TRBJ2-7
d_call: -

cdr3_aa: CASTGVAGREQYF
cdr3_nt: TGTGCCAGCACTGGAGTGGCAGGTCGCGAGCAGTACTTC
clone_size: many
v_call: TRBV11-2
j_call: TRBJ2-7
d_call: -

cdr3_aa: CASSPWTDPFGYTF
cdr3_nt: TGTGCCAGCAGCCCATGGACGGACCCCTTCGGCTACACCTTC
clone_size: few
v_call: TRBV7-2
j_call: TRBJ1-2
d_call: -

cdr3_aa: CASSPSAGVVDEQYF
cdr3_nt: TGTGCCAGCTCTCCCTCAGCGGGAGTAGTCGACGAGCAGTACTTC
clone_size: many
v_call: TRBV18
j_call: TRBJ2-7
d_call: TRBD2

cdr3_aa: CASSFQSGVGGVTGELFF
cdr3_nt: TGTGCCAGCAGTTTCCAATCAGGGGTTGGGGGGGTAACCGGGGAGCTGTTTTTT
clone_size: few
v_call: TRBV6-5
j_call: TRBJ2-2
d_call: -

cdr3_aa: CASRDRGTNTGELFF
cdr3_nt: TGTGCCAGTAGGGACAGGGGGACGAACACCGGGGAGCTGTTTTTT
clone_size: -
v_call: TRBV19
j_call: TRBJ2-2
d_call: TRBD1

cdr3_aa: CATNRASGSDTQYF
cdr3_nt: TGTGCCACAAACCGGGCCTCGGGCTCAGATACGCAGTATTTT
clone_size: -
v_call: TRBV6-1
j_call: TRBJ2-3
d_call: -